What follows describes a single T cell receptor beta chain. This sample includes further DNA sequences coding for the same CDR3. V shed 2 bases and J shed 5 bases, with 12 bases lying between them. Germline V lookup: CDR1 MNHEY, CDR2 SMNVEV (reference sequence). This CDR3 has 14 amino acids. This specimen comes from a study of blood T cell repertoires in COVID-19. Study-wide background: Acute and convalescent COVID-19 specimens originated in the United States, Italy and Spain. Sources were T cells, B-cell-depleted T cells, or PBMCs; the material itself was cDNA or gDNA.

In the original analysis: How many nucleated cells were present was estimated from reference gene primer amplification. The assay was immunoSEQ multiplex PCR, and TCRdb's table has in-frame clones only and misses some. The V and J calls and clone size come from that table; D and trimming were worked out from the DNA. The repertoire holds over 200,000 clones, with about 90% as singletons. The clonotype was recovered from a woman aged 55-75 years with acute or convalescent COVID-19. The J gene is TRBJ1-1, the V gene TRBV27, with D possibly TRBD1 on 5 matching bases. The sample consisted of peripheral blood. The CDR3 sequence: CASSLQGARTEAFF. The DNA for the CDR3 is TGTGCCAGCAGTTTACAAGGGGCCAGGACTGAAGCTTTCTTT.